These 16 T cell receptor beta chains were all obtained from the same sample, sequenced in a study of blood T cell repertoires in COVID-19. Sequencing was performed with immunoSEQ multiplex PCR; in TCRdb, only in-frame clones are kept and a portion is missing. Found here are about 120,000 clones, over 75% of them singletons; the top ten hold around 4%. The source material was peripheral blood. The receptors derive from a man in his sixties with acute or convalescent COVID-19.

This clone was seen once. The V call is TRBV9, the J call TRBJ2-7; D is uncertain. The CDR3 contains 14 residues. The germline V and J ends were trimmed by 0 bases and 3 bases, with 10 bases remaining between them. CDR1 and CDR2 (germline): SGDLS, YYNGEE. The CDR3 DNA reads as TGTGCCAGCAGCGTAGGAGGCAACCGCTACGAGCAGTACTTC. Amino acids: CASSVGGNRYEQYF.

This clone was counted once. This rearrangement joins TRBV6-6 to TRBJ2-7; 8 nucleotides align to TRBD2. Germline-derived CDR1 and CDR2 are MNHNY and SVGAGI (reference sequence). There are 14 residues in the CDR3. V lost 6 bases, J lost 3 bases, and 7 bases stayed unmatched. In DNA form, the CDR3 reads TGTGCCAGCAGACGGACTAGCTTAGTCTACGAGCAGTACTTC. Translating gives CASRRTSLVYEQYF.

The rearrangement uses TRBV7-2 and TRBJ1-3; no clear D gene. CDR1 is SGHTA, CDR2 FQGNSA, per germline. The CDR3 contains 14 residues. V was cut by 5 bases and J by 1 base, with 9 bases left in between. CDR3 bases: TGTGCCAGCAGCCTTAGAGGATCTGGAAACACCATATATTTT. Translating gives CASSLRGSGNTIYF. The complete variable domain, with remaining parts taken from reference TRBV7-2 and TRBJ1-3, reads GAGVSQSPSNKVTEKGKDVELRCDPISGHTALYWYRQSLGQGLEFLIYFQGNSAPDKSGLPSDRFSAERTGGSVSTLTIQRTQQEDSAVYLCASSLRGSGNTIYFGEGSWLTVV.

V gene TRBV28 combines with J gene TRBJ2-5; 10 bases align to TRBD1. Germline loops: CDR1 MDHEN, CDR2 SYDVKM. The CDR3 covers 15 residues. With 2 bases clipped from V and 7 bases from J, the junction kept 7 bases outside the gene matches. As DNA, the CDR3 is TGTGCCAGCAGTTTAGGCGGGACAGGGGCAACGACCCAGTACTTC. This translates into CASSLGGTGATTQYF.

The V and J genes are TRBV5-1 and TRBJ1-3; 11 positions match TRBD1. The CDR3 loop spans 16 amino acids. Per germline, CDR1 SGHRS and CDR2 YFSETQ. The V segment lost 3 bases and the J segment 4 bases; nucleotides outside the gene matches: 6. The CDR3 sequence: CASSSGQGESGNTIYF. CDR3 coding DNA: TGCGCCAGCAGCTCGGGACAGGGGGAATCCGGAAACACCATATATTTT.

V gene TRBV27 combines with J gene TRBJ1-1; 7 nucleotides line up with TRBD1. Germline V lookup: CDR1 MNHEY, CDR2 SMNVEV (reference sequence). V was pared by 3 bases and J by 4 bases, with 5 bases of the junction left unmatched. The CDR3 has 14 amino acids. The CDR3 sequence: CASSFGQAGTEAFF. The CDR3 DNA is TGTGCCAGCAGTTTCGGACAGGCCGGCACTGAAGCTTTCTTT.

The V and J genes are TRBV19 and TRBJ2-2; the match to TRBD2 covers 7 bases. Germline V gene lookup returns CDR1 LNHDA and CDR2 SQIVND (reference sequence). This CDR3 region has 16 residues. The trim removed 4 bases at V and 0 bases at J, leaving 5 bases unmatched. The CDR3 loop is CASSSSLAANTGELFF. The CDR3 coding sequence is TGTGCCAGTAGTAGCTCTCTAGCGGCGAACACCGGGGAGCTGTTTTTT.

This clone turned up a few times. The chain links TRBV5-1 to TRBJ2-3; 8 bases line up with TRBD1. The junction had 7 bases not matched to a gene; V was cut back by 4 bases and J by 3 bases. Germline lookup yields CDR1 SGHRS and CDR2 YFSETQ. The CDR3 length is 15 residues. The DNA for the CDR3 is TGCGCCAGCAGCACCACCAGGACAGGGACAGATACGCAGTATTTT. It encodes CASSTTRTGTDTQYF. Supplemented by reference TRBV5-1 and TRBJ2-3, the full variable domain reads KAGVTQTPRYLIKTRGQQVTLSCSPISGHRSVSWYQQTPGQGLQFLFEYFSETQRNKGNFPGRFSGRQFSNSRSEMNVSTLELGDSALYLCASSTTRTGTDTQYFGPGTRLTVL.

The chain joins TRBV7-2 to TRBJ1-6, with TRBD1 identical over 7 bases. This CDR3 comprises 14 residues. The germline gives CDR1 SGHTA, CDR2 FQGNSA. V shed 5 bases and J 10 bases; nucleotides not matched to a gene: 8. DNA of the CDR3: TGTGCCAGCAGCCCGCGAGGGGGCAGCTCACCCCTCCACTTT. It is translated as CASSPRGGSSPLHF.

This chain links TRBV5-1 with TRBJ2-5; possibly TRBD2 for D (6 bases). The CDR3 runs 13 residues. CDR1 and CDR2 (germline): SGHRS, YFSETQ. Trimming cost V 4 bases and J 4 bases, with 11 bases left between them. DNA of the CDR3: TGCGCCAGCAGCCCGGGAGCCCCAGAGACCCAGTACTTC. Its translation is CASSPGAPETQYF. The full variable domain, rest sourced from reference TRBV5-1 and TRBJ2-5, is KAGVTQTPRYLIKTRGQQVTLSCSPISGHRSVSWYQQTPGQGLQFLFEYFSETQRNKGNFPGRFSGRQFSNSRSEMNVSTLELGDSALYLCASSPGAPETQYFGPGTRLLVL.

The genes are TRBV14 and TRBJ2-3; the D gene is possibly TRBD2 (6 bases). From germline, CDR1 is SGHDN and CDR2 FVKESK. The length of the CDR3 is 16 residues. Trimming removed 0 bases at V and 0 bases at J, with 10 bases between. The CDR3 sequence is CASSQDWGTSTDTQYF. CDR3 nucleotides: TGTGCCAGCAGCCAAGATTGGGGGACTAGCACAGATACGCAGTATTTT.

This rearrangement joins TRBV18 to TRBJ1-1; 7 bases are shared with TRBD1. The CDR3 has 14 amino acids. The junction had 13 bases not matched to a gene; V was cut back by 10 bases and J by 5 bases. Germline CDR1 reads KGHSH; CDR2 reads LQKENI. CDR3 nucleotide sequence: TGTGCCACTTCCGCGGGACAGATAGGTACTGAAGCTTTCTTT. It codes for CATSAGQIGTEAFF.

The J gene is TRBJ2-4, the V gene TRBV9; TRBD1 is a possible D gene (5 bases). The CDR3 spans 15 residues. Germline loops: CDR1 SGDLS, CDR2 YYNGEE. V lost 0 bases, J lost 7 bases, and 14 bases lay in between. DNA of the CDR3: TGTGCCAGCAGCGTAGATAAGGGGTCCCGGAACATTCAGTACTTC. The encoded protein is CASSVDKGSRNIQYF.

The CDR3 loop is CSVRDSEAFF. The CDR3 DNA follows: TGCAGCGTCAGGGACAGTGAAGCTTTCTTT. The rearrangement uses TRBV29-1 and TRBJ1-1; 7 bases line up with TRBD1. The germline gives CDR1 SQVTM, CDR2 ANQGSEA. V was clipped by 6 bases and J by 7 bases; unmatched bases: 2. The CDR3 covers 10 residues.

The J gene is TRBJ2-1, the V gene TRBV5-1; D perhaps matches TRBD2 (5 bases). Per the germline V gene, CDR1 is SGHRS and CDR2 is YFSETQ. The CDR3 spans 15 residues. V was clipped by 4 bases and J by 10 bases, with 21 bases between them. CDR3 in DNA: TGCGCCAGCAGCCCGGACGAGGGTAGGCCTTGGGAGCAGTTCTTC. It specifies CASSPDEGRPWEQFF.

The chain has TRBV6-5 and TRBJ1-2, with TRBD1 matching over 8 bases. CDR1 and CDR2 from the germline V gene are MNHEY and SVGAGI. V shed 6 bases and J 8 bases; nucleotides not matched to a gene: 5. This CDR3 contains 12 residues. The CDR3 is CASSRDRYGYTF. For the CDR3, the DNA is TGTGCCAGCAGCAGGGACAGGTACGGCTACACCTTC.